These 15 T cell receptor beta chains came from one sample sequenced in a study of T cell repertoires in cytomegalovirus infection. MiXCR was run by TCRdb on the reads, yielding one entry per CDR3 protein. The table lists 250,000 or so distinct CDR3 sequences, around 8.7% of them singletons. The sequenced sample was PBMCs. All receptors come from a human donor in good health (CMV status not recorded). Some clones in this sample may be carry-over from other donors' samples.

Only a few counts were recorded for this clonotype. This chain uses TRBV5-1 with TRBJ2-2; no firm D call. CDR1 and CDR2 (germline): SGHRS, YFSETQ. The CDR3 sequence is 16 residues long. V was shortened by 0 bases and J by 5 bases, with 14 bases between the two germline ends. The CDR3 bases are TGCGCCAGCAGCTTGGGTGGAACAGCCCAAACCGGGGAGCTGTTTTTT. It yields the protein CASSLGGTAQTGELFF.

This clonotype was counted only a few times. This chain uses TRBV19 with TRBJ2-1; D might be TRBD1 (5 bases). Germline CDR1 reads LNHDA; CDR2 reads SQIVND (reference sequence). V was cut by 7 bases and J by 4 bases, with 17 bases left in between. The CDR3 covers 15 residues. CDR3 DNA sequence: TGTGCCAGTACTAAGGGCACAGGTCTTTACAATGAGCAGTTCTTC. The encoded protein is CASTKGTGLYNEQFF.

This clonotype was seen many times. This chain joins TRBV7-2 and TRBJ2-5; no clear D. The CDR3 covers 14 residues. The germline V and J ends were trimmed by 1 base and 4 bases, with 10 bases remaining between them. Germline V gives CDR1 SGHTA, CDR2 FQGNSA. CDR3 residues: CASSLEGLGETQYF. CDR3 sequence (DNA): TGTGCCAGCAGCTTAGAAGGTTTGGGAGAGACCCAGTACTTC.

This clonotype was counted a few times. The chain carries TRBV12-3 or TRBV12-4 and TRBJ2-5; possibly TRBD2 for D (5 bases). The CDR3 sequence is 13 residues long. V dropped 6 bases and J dropped 5 bases, with 13 bases sitting between them. CDR3 nucleotides: TGTGCCAGCAGCCCCCCGGGAAGGGAGACCCAGTACTTC. Amino acid sequence: CASSPPGRETQYF.

This clonotype was found many times. The rearrangement uses TRBV7-2 and TRBJ1-4, with TRBD1 identical over 9 bases. The CDR3 totals 15 residues. Germline CDR1 is SGHTA and CDR2 is FQGNSA. The ends lost 5 bases at V and 7 bases at J; junction bases unmatched: 8. For the CDR3, the DNA is TGTGCCAGCAGCCCTAGGGGACAGGGCGGTGAAAAACTGTTTTTT. Its protein is CASSPRGQGGEKLFF. Full variable domain (outside the CDR3, taken from reference TRBV7-2 and TRBJ1-4): GAGVSQSPSNKVTEKGKDVELRCDPISGHTALYWYRQSLGQGLEFLIYFQGNSAPDKSGLPSDRFSAERTGGSVSTLTIQRTQQEDSAVYLCASSPRGQGGEKLFFGSGTQLSVL.

V usage is TRBV12-3 or TRBV12-4 and J usage is TRBJ2-1, with 9 bases matching TRBD2. Trimming removed 5 bases from V and 9 bases from J; junction bases left unmatched: 11. This CDR3 contains 15 residues. The CDR3 protein is CASSLRMRGGTEQFF. In nucleotides, the CDR3 is TGTGCCAGCAGTCTCCGGATGCGGGGGGGCACTGAGCAGTTCTTC.

This clonotype was recorded at least ten times. The rearrangement links TRBV7-2 to TRBJ1-5, with a possible D match to TRBD1 (6 bases). The CDR3 has 16 amino acids. Between the trimmed V and J ends, which lost 5 bases and 2 bases, there was a span of 16 bases. The germline V gene has CDR1 SGHTA and CDR2 FQGNSA. Here the CDR3 reads CASSDVGGARNQPQHF. The DNA of the CDR3 is TGTGCCAGCAGCGACGTGGGGGGGGCTCGCAATCAGCCCCAGCATTTT.

This clonotype was recorded at least ten times. The chain carries TRBV19 and TRBJ1-1, with D perhaps TRBD1 (5 bases). Trimming removed 10 bases at V and 4 bases at J, with 13 bases between. The CDR3 consists of 12 residues. Germline CDR1 LNHDA, CDR2 SQIVND (reference sequence). Here the CDR3 reads CATRVRGTEAFF. CDR3 DNA sequence: TGTGCCACCAGGGTCCGGGGCACTGAAGCTTTCTTT.

The V and J genes are TRBV6-8 and TRBJ2-5, with a tentative D call TRBD2 (7 bases). Deletions cut 7 bases from V and 2 bases from J, with 20 bases between. The CDR3 runs to 16 residues. Germline loops: CDR1 MNHGY, CDR2 SAAAGT. CDR3 DNA: TGTGCCAGCACCCCCCTGGGGGCGGGAGCACAAGAGACCCAGTACTTC. Protein sequence: CASTPLGAGAQETQYF.

This clonotype was observed a handful of times. This chain joins TRBV19 and TRBJ1-6; D uncertain. This CDR3 region has 16 residues. The germline V gene has CDR1 LNHDA and CDR2 SQIVND (reference sequence). V lost 5 bases and J lost 4, with 15 bases in between. The CDR3 region has the DNA TGTGCCAGTAGTGCTTTGGACGGAGGGTATAATTCACCCCTCCACTTT. Encoded protein: CASSALDGGYNSPLHF.

The sample holds a few counts of this clonotype. The rearrangement uses TRBV20-1 and TRBJ2-7; TRBD2 aligns across 7 bases. Germline loops: CDR1 DFQATT, CDR2 SNEGSKA (reference sequence). V was pared by 7 bases and J by 0 bases, with 6 bases of the junction left unmatched. The CDR3 is 13 amino acids. Here the CDR3 DNA reads TGCAGTGTACTCGGGGGGAGCTCCTACGAGCAGTACTTC. It specifies CSVLGGSSYEQYF.

The chain has TRBV29-1 and TRBJ2-7; TRBD1 might be the D (5 bases). Germline CDR1 reads SQVTM; CDR2 reads ANQGSEA. The CDR3 is 12 amino acids. V lost 7 bases and J 2 bases, leaving 12 bases between the germline ends. CDR3 coding DNA: TGCAGCGCCCGGGCAGGGCCCTACGAGCAGTACTTC. It encodes CSARAGPYEQYF.

In this sample, this clonotype turned up many times. This rearrangement joins TRBV7-2 to TRBJ2-7; a weak D match, TRBD2 (5 bases). V shed 8 bases and J shed 7 bases, with 18 bases lying between them. Germline-derived CDR1 and CDR2 are SGHTA and FQGNSA. This CDR3 has 13 residues. The CDR3 DNA reads TGTGCCAGCGGAGGTCCCTCGTCGGAGGAGCAGTACTTC. This encodes CASGGPSSEEQYF.

This clonotype was found many times. J is TRBJ1-2 and V is TRBV6-1, with 10 bases fitting TRBD1. CDR1 and CDR2 from the germline V gene are MNHNS and SASEGT. CDR3 length equals 14 residues. V shed 5 bases and J 4 bases; nucleotides not matched to a gene: 4. CDR3 loop: CASSRDRGAYGYTF. The CDR3 region has the DNA TGTGCCAGCAGTAGGGACAGGGGCGCCTATGGCTACACCTTC.

This clonotype was detected many times. The chain uses TRBV28 and TRBJ2-3, with 10 bases lining up with TRBD2. In germline, CDR1 is MDHEN, CDR2 SYDVKM. Losses at the gene ends were 10 bases for V and 3 bases for J; bases not matched to a gene: 7. CDR3 length: 14 amino acids. As DNA, the CDR3 is TGTGCCACGAGGGCTAGCGGGGGTACAGATACGCAGTATTTT. The encoded protein is CATRASGGTDTQYF. The full variable domain, rest sourced from reference TRBV28 and TRBJ2-3, is DVKVTQSSRYLVKRTGEKVFLECVQDMDHENMFWYRQDPGLGLRLIYFSYDVKMKEKGDIPEGYSVSREKKERFSLILESASTNQTSMYLCATRASGGTDTQYFGPGTRLTVL.